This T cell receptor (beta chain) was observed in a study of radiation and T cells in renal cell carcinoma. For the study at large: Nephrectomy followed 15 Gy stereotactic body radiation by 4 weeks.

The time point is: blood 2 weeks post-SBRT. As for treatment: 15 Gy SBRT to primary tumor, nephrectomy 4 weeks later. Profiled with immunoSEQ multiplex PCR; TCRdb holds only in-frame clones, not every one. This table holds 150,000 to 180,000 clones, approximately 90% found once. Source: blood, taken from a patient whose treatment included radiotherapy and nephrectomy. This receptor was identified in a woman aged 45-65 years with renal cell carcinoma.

The CDR3 DNA is TGTGCTAGTGACCTGGACAGTGTTCGACAAGAGACCCAGTACTTC. Its translation: CASDLDSVRQETQYF. This chain joins TRBV12-5 and TRBJ2-5; the D gene is possibly TRBD1 (6 bases). The V and J ends lost 7 bases and 2 bases respectively, with 17 bases between them. The CDR3 runs 15 residues. Germline V lookup: CDR1 LGHNT, CDR2 FRNRAP.